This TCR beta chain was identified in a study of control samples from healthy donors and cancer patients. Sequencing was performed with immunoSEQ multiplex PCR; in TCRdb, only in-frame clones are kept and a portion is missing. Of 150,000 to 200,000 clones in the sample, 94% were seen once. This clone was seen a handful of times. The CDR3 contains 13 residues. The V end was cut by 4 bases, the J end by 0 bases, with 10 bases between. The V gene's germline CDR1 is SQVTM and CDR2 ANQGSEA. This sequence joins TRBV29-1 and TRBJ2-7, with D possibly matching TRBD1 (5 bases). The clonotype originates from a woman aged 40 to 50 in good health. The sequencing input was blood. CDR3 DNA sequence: TGCAGCGTTGTTTCGACAGTCTCCTACGAGCAGTACTTC. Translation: CSVVSTVSYEQYF.